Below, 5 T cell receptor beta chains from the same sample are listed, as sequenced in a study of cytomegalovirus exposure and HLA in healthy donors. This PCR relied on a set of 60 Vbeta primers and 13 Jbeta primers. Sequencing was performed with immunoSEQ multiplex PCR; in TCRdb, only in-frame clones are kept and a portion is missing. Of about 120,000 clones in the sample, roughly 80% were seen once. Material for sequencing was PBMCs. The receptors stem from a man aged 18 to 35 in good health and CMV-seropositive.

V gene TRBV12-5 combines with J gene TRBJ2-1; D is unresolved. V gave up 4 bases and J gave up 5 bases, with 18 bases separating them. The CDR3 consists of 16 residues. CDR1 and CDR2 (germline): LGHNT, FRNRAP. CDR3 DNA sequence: TGTGCTAGTGGTTGGAGACTCGATCGAGAGGACAATGAGCAGTTCTTC. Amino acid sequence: CASGWRLDREDNEQFF.

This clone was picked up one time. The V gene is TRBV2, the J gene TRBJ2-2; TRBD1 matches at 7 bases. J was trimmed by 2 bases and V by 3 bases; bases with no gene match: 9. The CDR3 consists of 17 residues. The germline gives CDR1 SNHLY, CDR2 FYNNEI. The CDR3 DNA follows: TGTGCCAGCAGTGACATGCCCGACAGGGCCAACACCGGGGAGCTGTTTTTT. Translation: CASSDMPDRANTGELFF.

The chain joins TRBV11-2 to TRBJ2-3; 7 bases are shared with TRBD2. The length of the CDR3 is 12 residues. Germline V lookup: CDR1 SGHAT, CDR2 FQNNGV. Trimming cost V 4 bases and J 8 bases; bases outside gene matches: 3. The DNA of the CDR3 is TGTGCCAGCAGCTCGGGGGGAGGTACGCAGTATTTT. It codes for CASSSGGGTQYF. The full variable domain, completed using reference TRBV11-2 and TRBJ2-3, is EAGVAQSPRYKIIEKRQSVAFWCNPISGHATLYWYQQILGQGPKLLIQFQNNGVVDDSQLPKDRFSAERLKGVDSTLKIQPAKLEDSAVYLCASSSGGGTQYFGPGTRLTVL.

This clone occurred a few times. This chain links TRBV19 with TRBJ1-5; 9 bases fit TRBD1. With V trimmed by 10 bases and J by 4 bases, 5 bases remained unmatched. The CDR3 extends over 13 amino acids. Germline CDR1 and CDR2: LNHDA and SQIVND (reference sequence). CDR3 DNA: TGTGCCACTTCGGACAGGGGAAATCAGCCCCAGCATTTT. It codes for CATSDRGNQPQHF.

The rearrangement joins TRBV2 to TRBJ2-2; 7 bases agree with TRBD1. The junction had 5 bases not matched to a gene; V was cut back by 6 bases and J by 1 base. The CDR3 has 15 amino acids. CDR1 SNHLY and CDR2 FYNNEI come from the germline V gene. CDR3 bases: TGTGCCAGCAGCCCGGACAGGTTGAACACCGGGGAGCTGTTTTTT. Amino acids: CASSPDRLNTGELFF.